The 19 T cell receptor beta chains presented below share a single source sample, sequenced in a study of CD8 T cells in ankylosing spondylitis. General study points: Ankylosing spondylitis blood appeared to be characterized by a TCR beta motif of about eight highly homologous variants.

These receptors' targets are unknown. One entry per CDR3 protein, called by TCRdb with MiXCR from the 5' RACE reads. The sample consists of approximately 520,000 distinct CDR3 sequences, roughly 5.3% of them appearing once. Input material: blood, either unsorted or a sorted T cell fraction (not recorded which). The receptors stem from a male donor with ankylosing spondylitis.

A few counts support this clonotype. The chain recombines TRBV5-1 with TRBJ2-7, with TRBD1 as a possible D gene (5 bases). V shed 0 bases and J shed 3 bases, with 10 bases lying between them. The CDR3 has 14 residues. Germline V gene sequence: CDR1 SGHRS, CDR2 YFSETQ. The CDR3 nucleotides read TGCGCCAGCAGCTTGGACGTCAGGGTCTACGAGCAGTACTTC. This translates into CASSLDVRVYEQYF.

This clonotype was seen ten or more times. The chain employs TRBV27 and TRBJ1-1; D is unclear. The CDR3 length is 14 residues. Trimming stripped 2 bases from V and 2 bases from J, with 9 bases between. CDR1 and CDR2 (germline): MNHEY, SMNVEV (reference sequence). CDR3 bases: TGTGCCAGCAGTTTACTTGGCCGTAACACTGAAGCTTTCTTT. Its translation is CASSLLGRNTEAFF.

This clonotype came up many times. V is TRBV5-1 and J is TRBJ2-7, with TRBD1 identical over 9 bases. V was clipped by 4 bases and J by 6 bases; unmatched bases: 8. The germline V gene encodes CDR1 SGHRS and CDR2 YFSETQ. The CDR3 extends over 14 amino acids. The CDR3 DNA follows: TGCGCCAGCAGCCAATTTGGGACAGGGACCGAGCAGTACTTC. This encodes CASSQFGTGTEQYF.

At least ten counts were recorded for this clonotype. The chain links TRBV3-1 to TRBJ1-2, with D unclear. V lost 4 bases and J lost 2, with 17 bases in between. Germline-derived CDR1 and CDR2 are LGHDT and YNNKEL (reference sequence). The CDR3 runs 16 residues. CDR3 DNA sequence: TGTGCCAGCAGCCCTCGGGAGGGCTGGGGAAACTATGGCTACACCTTC. This gives the protein CASSPREGWGNYGYTF.

This clonotype has ten or more counts. The rearrangement joins TRBV29-1 to TRBJ2-5; perhaps D is TRBD1 or TRBD2 (8 bases each). This CDR3 contains 14 residues. Looked up from germline, CDR1 is SQVTM and CDR2 is ANQGSEA. Trimming shortened V by 8 bases and J by 4 bases, and 20 bases separated the two germline ends. The CDR3 nucleotides read TGCAGCACCGGGGGGGGCGACAGGGGAGAGACCCAGTACTTC. It codes for CSTGGGDRGETQYF.

This clonotype was detected ten times or more. This chain connects TRBV20-1 to TRBJ2-5; maybe TRBD1 (6 bases). Germline V gene lookup returns CDR1 DFQATT and CDR2 SNEGSKA (reference sequence). V lost 6 bases, J lost 1 base, and 15 bases lay in between. This CDR3 has 14 amino acids. The CDR3 here is CSAIPRGFQETQYF. CDR3 in DNA: TGCAGTGCCATTCCGAGGGGGTTCCAAGAGACCCAGTACTTC.

This sequence joins TRBV16 and TRBJ2-1; D may match TRBD1 or TRBD2 (5 bases each). The CDR3 sequence is 14 residues long. Germline V gene sequence: CDR1 KGHSY, CDR2 FQNENV. The V end was cut by 7 bases, the J end by 0 bases, with 10 bases between. This CDR3 reads CASIPGSSYNEQFF. For the CDR3, the DNA is TGTGCCAGCATTCCAGGGAGCTCCTACAATGAGCAGTTCTTC.

This clonotype was detected many times. The V and J genes are TRBV6-1 and TRBJ2-7; 10 positions agree with TRBD1. The CDR3 extends over 14 amino acids. With 6 bases clipped from V and 4 bases from J, the junction kept 6 bases outside the gene matches. Per germline, CDR1 MNHNS and CDR2 SASEGT. Here the CDR3 reads CASRGQGMFYEQYF. The CDR3 DNA is TGTGCCAGCAGGGGACAGGGGATGTTTTACGAGCAGTACTTC.

This clonotype was picked up many times. The gene calls are TRBV4-3 and TRBJ2-4; tentatively, D is TRBD1 or TRBD2 (5 bases each). V dropped 0 bases and J dropped 8 bases, with 23 bases sitting between them. Germline CDR1 LGHNA, CDR2 YSLEER. The CDR3 is 18 amino acids. The CDR3 DNA reads as TGCGCCAGCAGCCAAGATGCCCGGGGCAACGTGGAGGAAGACATTCAGTACTTC. It encodes CASSQDARGNVEEDIQYF.

This clonotype came up many times. This rearrangement joins TRBV7-2 to TRBJ2-3; D remains ambiguous. The V gene lost 6 bases and the J gene lost 0 bases, with 13 bases spanning the gap. CDR1 SGHTA and CDR2 FQGNSA come from the germline V gene. The CDR3 has 15 residues. CDR3: CASSRQPPSTDTQYF. The DNA for the CDR3 is TGTGCCAGCAGTCGACAACCCCCTAGCACAGATACGCAGTATTTT.

This clonotype was recorded at least ten times. The chain links TRBV5-1 to TRBJ2-2; unclear D gene. The length of the CDR3 is 13 residues. The V end lost 1 base, the J end lost 5 bases, and 6 bases lay between the germline ends. The germline V gene encodes CDR1 SGHRS and CDR2 YFSETQ. CDR3 in amino acids: CASSLSLTGELFF. The CDR3 DNA follows: TGCGCCAGCAGCTTGTCTTTGACCGGGGAGCTGTTTTTT.

This clonotype was counted ten times or more. The rearrangement links TRBV5-1 to TRBJ2-1, with 8 bases lining up with TRBD1. The junction had 8 bases not matched to a gene; V was cut back by 3 bases and J by 6 bases. From germline, CDR1 is SGHRS and CDR2 YFSETQ. This CDR3 spans 15 amino acids. CDR3 loop: CASSSRTGIGNEQFF. CDR3 nucleotides: TGCGCCAGCAGCTCGCGGACAGGGATCGGCAATGAGCAGTTCTTC.

This clonotype was detected many times. The chain is built from TRBV4-3 and TRBJ2-7; D possibly corresponds to TRBD1 (5 bases). The CDR3 spans 15 residues. CDR1 LGHNA and CDR2 YSLEER come from the germline V gene. V was cut by 1 base and J by 2 bases, with 12 bases left in between. The DNA for the CDR3 is TGCGCCAGCAGCCAAGGCTTCGGACAAACCTACGAGCAGTACTTC. Translation gives CASSQGFGQTYEQYF.

This clonotype has only a few counts. V usage is TRBV11-2 and J usage is TRBJ2-1, with TRBD2 matching 7 bases. Germline values: CDR1 SGHAT, CDR2 FQNNGV. This CDR3 has 15 residues. With 5 bases clipped from V and 7 bases from J, the junction kept 11 bases outside the gene matches. CDR3 amino acids: CASSVLGVGGNEQFF. In nucleotides, the CDR3 is TGTGCCAGCAGCGTCCTCGGGGTCGGGGGGAATGAGCAGTTCTTC.

This clonotype was seen a handful of times. The rearrangement links TRBV27 to TRBJ2-1, with TRBD2 matching 7 bases. Germline-derived CDR1 and CDR2 are MNHEY and SMNVEV (reference sequence). Unmatched junction bases numbered 7, after V lost 6 bases and J lost 2 bases. The CDR3 sequence is 15 residues long. CDR3 coding DNA: TGTGCCAGCAGATCCAGAGCGGGGACCTACAATGAGCAGTTCTTC. Protein product: CASRSRAGTYNEQFF.

Concerning this clonotype: A single base separates this from a much larger clone, so it may be a read error. CDR3 in DNA: TGTGCCAGCAGCCGGGACAGCGAAGAGACCCAGTACTTC. This translates into CASSRDSEETQYF. The chain combines TRBV7-2 with TRBJ2-5, with TRBD1 matching over 7 bases. V lost 5 bases, J lost 3 bases, and 3 bases stayed unmatched. The germline gives CDR1 SGHTA, CDR2 FQGNSA. The CDR3 contains 13 residues.

This clonotype was found many times. The chain couples TRBV5-1 to TRBJ1-2; TRBD1 might be the D (6 bases). V was clipped by 2 bases and J by 6 bases, with 14 bases between them. Germline V gene sequence: CDR1 SGHRS, CDR2 YFSETQ. This CDR3 is 14 amino acids long. The CDR3 loop is CASSFERTEDGYTF. In nucleotides, the CDR3 is TGCGCCAGCAGCTTCGAAAGGACAGAGGATGGCTACACCTTC.

This clonotype was recorded a few times. CDR3 amino acids: CASTLAVSYEQYF. In DNA form, the CDR3 reads TGTGCCAGCACCCTAGCGGTATCCTACGAGCAGTACTTC. The chain recombines TRBV28 with TRBJ2-7; 7 bases align to TRBD2. CDR1 is MDHEN and CDR2 is SYDVKM in the germline V gene. Unmatched junction bases numbered 4, after V lost 7 bases and J lost 1 base. The CDR3 contains 13 residues.

This clonotype was counted ten times or more. A read error may produce the germline difference seen at one junction end. This chain joins TRBV20-1 and TRBJ2-4; 8 bases line up with TRBD1. Germline CDR1 DFQATT, CDR2 SNEGSKA (reference sequence). The CDR3 totals 14 residues. In DNA form, the CDR3 reads TGCAGTGGTAGACAGGGGACAGCCAAAAACATTCAGTACTTC. This sequence encodes CSGRQGTAKNIQYF.